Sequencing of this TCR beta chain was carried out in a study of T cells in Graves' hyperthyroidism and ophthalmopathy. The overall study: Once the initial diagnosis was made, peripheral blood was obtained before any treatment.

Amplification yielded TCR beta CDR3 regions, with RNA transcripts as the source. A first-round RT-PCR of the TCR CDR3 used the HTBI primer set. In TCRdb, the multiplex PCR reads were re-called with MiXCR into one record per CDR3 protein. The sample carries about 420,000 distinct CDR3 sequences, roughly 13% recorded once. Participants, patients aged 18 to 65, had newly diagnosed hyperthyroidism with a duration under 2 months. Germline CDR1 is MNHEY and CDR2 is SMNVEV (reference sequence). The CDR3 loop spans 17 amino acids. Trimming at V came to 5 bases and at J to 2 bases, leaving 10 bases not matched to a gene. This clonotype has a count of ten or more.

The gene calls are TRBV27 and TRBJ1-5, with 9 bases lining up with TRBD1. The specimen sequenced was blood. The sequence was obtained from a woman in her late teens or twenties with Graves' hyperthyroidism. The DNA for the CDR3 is TGTGCCAGCAGTCCTCCCTCGGACAGGGGAGGCAATCAGCCCCAGCATTTT. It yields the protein CASSPPSDRGGNQPQHF.